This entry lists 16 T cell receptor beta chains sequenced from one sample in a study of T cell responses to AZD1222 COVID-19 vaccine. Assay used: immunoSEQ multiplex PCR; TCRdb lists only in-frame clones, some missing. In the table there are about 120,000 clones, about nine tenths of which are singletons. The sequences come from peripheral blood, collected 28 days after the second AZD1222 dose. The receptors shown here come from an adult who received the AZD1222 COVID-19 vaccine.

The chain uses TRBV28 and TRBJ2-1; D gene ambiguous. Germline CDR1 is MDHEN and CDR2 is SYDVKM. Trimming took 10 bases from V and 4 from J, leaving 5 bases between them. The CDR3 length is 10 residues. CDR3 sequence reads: CATLYNEQFF. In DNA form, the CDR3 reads TGTGCCACCCTGTACAATGAGCAGTTCTTC.

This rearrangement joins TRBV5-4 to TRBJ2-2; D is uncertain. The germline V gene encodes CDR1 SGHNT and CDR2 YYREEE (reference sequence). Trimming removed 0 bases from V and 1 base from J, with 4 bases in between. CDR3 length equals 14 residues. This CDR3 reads CASSLAGNTGELFF. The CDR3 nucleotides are TGTGCCAGCAGCTTGGCAGGGAACACCGGGGAGCTGTTTTTT.

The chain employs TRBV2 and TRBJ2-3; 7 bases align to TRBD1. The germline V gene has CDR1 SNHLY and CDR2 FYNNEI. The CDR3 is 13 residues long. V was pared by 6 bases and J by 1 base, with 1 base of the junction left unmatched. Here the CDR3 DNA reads TGTGCCAGCAGGACAGGGCGCACAGATACGCAGTATTTT. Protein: CASRTGRTDTQYF.

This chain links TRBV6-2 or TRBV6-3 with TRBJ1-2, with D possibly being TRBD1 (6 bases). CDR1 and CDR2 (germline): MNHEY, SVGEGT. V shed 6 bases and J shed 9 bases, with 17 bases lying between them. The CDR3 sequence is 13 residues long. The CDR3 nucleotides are TGTGCCAGCAGCCCCACTTGGACAGCCAGCTACACCTTC. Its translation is CASSPTWTASYTF.

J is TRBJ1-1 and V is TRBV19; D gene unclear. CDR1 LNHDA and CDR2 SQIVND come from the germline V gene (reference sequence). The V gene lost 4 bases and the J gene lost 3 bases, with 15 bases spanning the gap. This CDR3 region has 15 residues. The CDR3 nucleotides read TGTGCCAGTAGTAGGCCCCCGGGCTGGGACACTGAAGCTTTCTTT. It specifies CASSRPPGWDTEAFF.

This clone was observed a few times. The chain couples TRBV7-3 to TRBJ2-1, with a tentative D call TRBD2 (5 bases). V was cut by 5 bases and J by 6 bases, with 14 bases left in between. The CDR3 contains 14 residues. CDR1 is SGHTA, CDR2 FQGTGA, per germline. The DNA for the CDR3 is TGTGCCAGCAGCCGGCCCCAAGGAGGCAATGAGCAGTTCTTC. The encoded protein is CASSRPQGGNEQFF.

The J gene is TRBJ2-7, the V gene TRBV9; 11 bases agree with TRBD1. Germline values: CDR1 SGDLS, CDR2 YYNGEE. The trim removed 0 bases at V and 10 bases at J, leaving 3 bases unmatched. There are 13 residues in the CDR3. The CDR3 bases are TGTGCCAGCAGCGTAGAGGACAGGGGGCGACAGTACTTC. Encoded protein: CASSVEDRGRQYF.

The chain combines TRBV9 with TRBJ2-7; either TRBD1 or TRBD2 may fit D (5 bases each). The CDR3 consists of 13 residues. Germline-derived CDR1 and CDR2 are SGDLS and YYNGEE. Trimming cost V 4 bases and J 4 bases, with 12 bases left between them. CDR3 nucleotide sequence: TGTGCCAGCAGCTGGGGACCGAGATACGAGCAGTACTTC. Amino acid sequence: CASSWGPRYEQYF.

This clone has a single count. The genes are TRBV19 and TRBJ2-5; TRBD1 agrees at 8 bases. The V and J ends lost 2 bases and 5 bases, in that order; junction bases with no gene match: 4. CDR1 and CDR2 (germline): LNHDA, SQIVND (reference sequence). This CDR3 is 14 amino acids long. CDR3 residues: CASSIQGAVETQYF. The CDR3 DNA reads TGTGCCAGTAGTATACAGGGGGCGGTGGAGACCCAGTACTTC.

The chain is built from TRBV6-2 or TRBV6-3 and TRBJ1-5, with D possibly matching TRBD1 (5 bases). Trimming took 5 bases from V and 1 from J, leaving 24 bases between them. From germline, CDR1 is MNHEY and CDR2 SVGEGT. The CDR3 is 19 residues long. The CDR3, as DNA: TGTGCCAGCAGTAGAGGAGAGGGCTGGGGACTTAGGAGCAATCAGCCCCAGCATTTT. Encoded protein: CASSRGEGWGLRSNQPQHF.

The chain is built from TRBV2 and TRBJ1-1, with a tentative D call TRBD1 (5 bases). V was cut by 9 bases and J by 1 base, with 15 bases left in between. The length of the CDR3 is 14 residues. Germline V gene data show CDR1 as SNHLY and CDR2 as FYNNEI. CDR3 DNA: TGTGCCAGATGGGCCGCAGGGACGAACACTGAAGCTTTCTTT. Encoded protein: CARWAAGTNTEAFF. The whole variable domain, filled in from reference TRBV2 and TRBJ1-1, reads EPEVTQTPSHQVTQMGQEVILRCVPISNHLYFYWYRQILGQKVEFLVSFYNNEISEKSEIFDDQFSVERPDGSNFTLKIRSTKLEDSAMYFCARWAAGTNTEAFFGQGTRLTVV.

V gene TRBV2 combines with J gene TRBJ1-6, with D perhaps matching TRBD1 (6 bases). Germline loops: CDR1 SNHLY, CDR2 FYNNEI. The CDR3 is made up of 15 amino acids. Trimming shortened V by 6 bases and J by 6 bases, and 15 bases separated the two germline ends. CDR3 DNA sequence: TGTGCCAGCAGGTGGCCGGGACAACGTAATTCACCCCTCCACTTT. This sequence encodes CASRWPGQRNSPLHF.

The CDR3, as DNA: TGTGCCAGTAGTACCCCCGGGACAGGTTATCAGCCCCAGCATTTT. This encodes CASSTPGTGYQPQHF. V usage is TRBV19 and J usage is TRBJ1-5, with 8 bases that match TRBD1. The V gene end was trimmed by 4 bases and the J gene end by 5 bases; junction bases not matched to a gene: 7. CDR1 and CDR2 from the germline V gene are LNHDA and SQIVND (reference sequence). CDR3 length equals 15 residues.

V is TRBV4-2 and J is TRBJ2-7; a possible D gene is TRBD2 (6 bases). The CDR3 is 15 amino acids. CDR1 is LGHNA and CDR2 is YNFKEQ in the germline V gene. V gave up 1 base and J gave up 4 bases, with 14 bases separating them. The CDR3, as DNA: TGTGCCAGCAGCCAAGCGGCGGGACCGAGGTACGAGCAGTACTTC. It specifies CASSQAAGPRYEQYF.

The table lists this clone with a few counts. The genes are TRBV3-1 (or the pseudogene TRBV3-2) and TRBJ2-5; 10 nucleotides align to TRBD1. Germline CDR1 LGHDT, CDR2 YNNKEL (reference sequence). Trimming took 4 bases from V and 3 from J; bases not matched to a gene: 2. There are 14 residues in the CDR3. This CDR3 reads CASSLGQGKETQYF. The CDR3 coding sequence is TGTGCCAGCAGCCTGGGACAGGGGAAAGAGACCCAGTACTTC.

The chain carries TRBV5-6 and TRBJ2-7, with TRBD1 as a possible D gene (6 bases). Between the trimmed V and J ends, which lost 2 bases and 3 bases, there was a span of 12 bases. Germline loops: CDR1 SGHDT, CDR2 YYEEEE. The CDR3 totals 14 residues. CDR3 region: CASSFGTGSYEQYF. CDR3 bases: TGTGCCAGCAGCTTTGGTACAGGGAGCTACGAGCAGTACTTC.